Described below is a single T cell receptor beta chain sequence and its context. Its antigen is unidentified. The data derive from a study of identical twins. Template switching added a universal primer site, and cDNA bore unique molecular identifiers. TCRdb independently ran MiXCR on the 5' RACE reads; one entry per CDR3 protein. The table has roughly 470,000 distinct CDR3 sequences, more than 13% seen once. Per germline, CDR1 MNHNY and CDR2 SVGAGI (reference sequence). The CDR3 loop spans 13 amino acids. Deletions cut 6 bases from V and 2 bases from J, with 10 bases between. The study, taken as a whole, reports: Invariant MAIT and iNKT cells may have partly biased zero-insertion analyses.

These data also featured in a second study, about yellow fever vaccine responses in identical twins. This second report adds: Convergence reportedly seemed to mark part of the twins' vaccine T cell response, with personalization marking the rest.

This sequence originates from a woman younger than 35 in good health. The chain employs TRBV6-6 and TRBJ2-5; no clear D. The sample consisted of CD4+ T cells sorted from blood. In DNA form, the CDR3 reads TGTGCCAGCAGCCGTCGGCAACAAGAGACCCAGTACTTC. This gives the protein CASSRRQQETQYF.